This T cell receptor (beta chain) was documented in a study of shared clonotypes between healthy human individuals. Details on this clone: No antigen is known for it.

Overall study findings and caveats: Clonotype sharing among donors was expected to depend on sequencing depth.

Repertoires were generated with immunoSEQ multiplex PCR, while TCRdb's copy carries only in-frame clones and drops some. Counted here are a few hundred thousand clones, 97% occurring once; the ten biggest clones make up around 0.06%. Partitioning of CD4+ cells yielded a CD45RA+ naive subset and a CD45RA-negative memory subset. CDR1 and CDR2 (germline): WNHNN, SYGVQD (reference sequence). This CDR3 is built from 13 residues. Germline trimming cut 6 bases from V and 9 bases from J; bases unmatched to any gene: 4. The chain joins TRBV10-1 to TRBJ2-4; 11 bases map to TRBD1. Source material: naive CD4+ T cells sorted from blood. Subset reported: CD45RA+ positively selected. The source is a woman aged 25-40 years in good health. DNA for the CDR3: TGCGCCAGCAGCTCCGGGACAGGGGGCATTCAGTACTTC. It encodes CASSSGTGGIQYF.